This T cell receptor (beta chain) was identified in a study of blood T cell repertoires in COVID-19. Study context: COVID-19 samples, acute and convalescent, were from the United States, Italy and Spain. From T cells, B-cell-depleted T cells, or PBMCs came the material, which was cDNA or gDNA.

The CDR3 covers 15 residues. Trimming left V 8 bases short and J 8 bases short, with 23 bases between. Germline assignment: CDR1 LNHDA and CDR2 SQIVND (reference sequence). Original handling: For nucleated cells, counts were estimated from reference gene primer amplification. Here immunoSEQ multiplex PCR was the method, and the copy in TCRdb shows in-frame clones only, minus some. V, J and clone size are those of that table, while D and trimming were read from the DNA. The sample yields over 45,000 clones, around 78% seen once. The chain has TRBV19 and TRBJ2-3, with D possibly TRBD2 on 6 matching bases. The TCR comes from a human donor in a cohort sampled during active COVID-19. The sequenced sample was peripheral blood. The CDR3, as DNA: TGTGCCAGTGGGGACTTGATCCGAAAGAGAGGTACGCAGTATTTT. This sequence encodes CASGDLIRKRGTQYF.